This T cell receptor beta chain was recorded in a study of control samples from healthy donors and cancer patients. Data came from immunoSEQ multiplex PCR; TCRdb stores just in-frame clones and leaves some out. This table has about 97,000 clones, more than 85% appearing once. The source material was blood. This sequence originates from a man aged 25 to 40 in good health.

The CDR3: CASSGGTGYYVGYTF. The CDR3 region has the DNA TGTGCCAGCAGCGGAGGGACAGGGTATTATGTTGGCTACACCTTC. J is TRBJ1-2 and V is TRBV5-4; 9 bases are shared with TRBD1. The CDR3 has 15 amino acids. Looked up from germline, CDR1 is SGHNT and CDR2 is YYREEE (reference sequence). J lost 7 bases, V lost 4 bases, and 11 bases had no gene match.